This entry features one T cell receptor beta chain sequence. Its antigen remains unidentified. The sample is drawn from a study of T cells in Graves' hyperthyroidism and ophthalmopathy. Overall study findings and caveats: Stable hyperthyroidism and ophthalmopathy were separated using 13 V-J signatures.

Germline CDR1 SGDLS, CDR2 YYNGEE. This CDR3 has 14 residues. The V gene lost 0 bases and the J gene lost 6 bases, with 13 bases spanning the gap. Using RNA transcripts as the source, TCR beta CDR3 regions were amplified. When the TCR CDR3 underwent first-round RT-PCR, the HTBI primer set was used. Each CDR3 protein gets one entry after TCRdb re-called the multiplex PCR reads with MiXCR. This table holds under 350,000 distinct CDR3 sequences, around 15% found once. Graves' hyperthyroidism is called stable when ophthalmopathy does not progress within 18 months. The sequence derives from a woman between 40 and 50 years old with Graves' hyperthyroidism. The chain joins TRBV9 to TRBJ2-7; maybe TRBD2 (5 bases). The sequencing sample was made of blood. DNA for the CDR3: TGTGCCAGCAGCGTAGCTTCGGGGTTGGGCGAGCAGTACTTC. Protein: CASSVASGLGEQYF.